Sequencing of this T cell receptor (beta chain) was carried out in a study of vaccination and CD4 T cells after COVID-19. At the level of the study: SARS-CoV-2 positivity in convalescent patients was established by nasal swab PCR; several had mild and one severe disease.

The V end was cut by 10 bases, the J end by 4 bases, with 22 bases between. There are 15 residues in the CDR3. Germline V gene lookup returns CDR1 MNHEY and CDR2 SVGEGT. Details on this clonotype: Its antigen is not known.

Treatment denoted: roughly ten-day PBMC culture with coronavirus spike peptide pools or control peptides (ViraFEST assay). TCRs were sequenced by ViraFEST after antigen-specific T cells had been expanded with peptide pools. With the Oncomine TCR Beta short-read assay, DNA from cultured CD4+ T cells was sequenced. TCRdb redid the calling of the PCR reads with MiXCR, one entry per CDR3 protein. The sample lists about 12,000 distinct CDR3 sequences; roughly 73% were seen once. The source is a human donor who had recovered from COVID-19. The chain uses TRBV6-2 or TRBV6-3 and TRBJ1-2; D possibly corresponds to TRBD1 (5 bases). The sample consisted of CD4+ T cells from blood, cultured in vitro. CDR3 region: CAIRPAGTSGYGYTF. CDR3 in DNA: TGTGCCATAAGGCCGGCGGGGACCTCCGGCTATGGCTACACCTTC.